These T cell receptor beta chains were read from a single sample in a study of sequential checkpoint blockade in melanoma. TCRdb's table, derived via immunoSEQ multiplex PCR, lists solely in-frame clones and lacks some. Here the sample spans around 19,000 clones, 82% being singletons. The sample in question was CD8+ T cells sorted from blood (inferred from file names), obtained from a patient given nivolumab and ipilimumab in sequence. All receptors derive from a human donor with melanoma. The CDR3 runs from the conserved cysteine through the conserved F or W. Each record gives: D gene, clone size, V gene, J gene, CDR3 DNA, CDR3 protein. The D gene is left open where the match is weak. Size values are once, few and many counts, or a class for expanded clones, and some rows have none.

>-|-|TRBV2|TRBJ2-7
TGTGCCAGCAGTGAAGCTGCGGACTACGAGCAGTACTTC
CASSEAADYEQYF
>-|-|TRBV4-1|TRBJ2-1
TGCGCCAGCAGCCCACAGGAGTACAATGAGCAGTTCTTC
CASSPQEYNEQFF
>TRBD1|-|TRBV19|TRBJ1-2
TGTGCCAGTAGTATCCCCCCAGGACAGGGGGCCAACTATGGCTACACCTTC
CASSIPPGQGANYGYTF
>-|-|TRBV4-3|TRBJ2-2
TGCGCCAGCAGCCAAGGTGGTGCCCGGGTCGGGGAGCTGTTTTTT
CASSQGGARVGELFF
>TRBD2|-|TRBV29-1|TRBJ2-5
TGCAGCGTTGATGGACTAGCGGGGGGCCTCGGGGAAACCGAAGAGACCCAGTACTTC
CSVDGLAGGLGETEETQYF
>-|-|TRBV27|TRBJ2-2
TGTGCCAGCACCCCGTTTATAGCTTCCGGGGAGCTGTTTTTT
CASTPFIASGELFF
>-|few|TRBV7-2|TRBJ2-3
TGTGCCAGCAGCTTAGCGGGGCGGAACTATTTTGATACGCAGTATTTT
CASSLAGRNYFDTQYF
>TRBD1|-|TRBV29-1|TRBJ2-4
TGCAGCGTTCAGGGACAGGGAAACATTCAGTACTTC
CSVQGQGNIQYF
>-|-|TRBV10-3|TRBJ1-5
TGTGCCACCGGCGGGTTTAAACCAGGCAATCAGCCCCAGCATTTT
CATGGFKPGNQPQHF
>-|once|TRBV27|TRBJ2-1
TGTGCCAGCAGCCTACTGAACAGGCTTTACAATGAGCAGTTCTTC
CASSLLNRLYNEQFF
>-|-|TRBV5-6|TRBJ1-2
TGTGCCAGCAGCCCGGGGACTGGGAACTATGGCTACACCTTC
CASSPGTGNYGYTF
>-|few|TRBV13|TRBJ2-5
TGTGCCAGCAGCTTATTGACAGGAGAAGAGACCCAGTACTTC
CASSLLTGEETQYF
>-|-|TRBV30|TRBJ1-1
TGTGCCTCTCGACAGTACACTGAAGCTTTCTTT
CASRQYTEAFF
>TRBD1|-|TRBV19|TRBJ1-6
TGTGCCAGTAGGCCTCGACAGGGGGAGCATTCACCCCTCCACTTT
CASRPRQGEHSPLHF
>-|-|TRBV19|TRBJ1-1
TGTGCCAGTAGTATGCAGGGGTTGATTGAAGCTTTCTTT
CASSMQGLIEAFF
>-|-|TRBV7-9|TRBJ2-5
TGTGCCAGCAGCTCCTCGACCGGACTTTACCAAGAGACCCAGTACTTC
CASSSSTGLYQETQYF
>-|-|TRBV7-8|TRBJ2-5
TGTGCCAGCAGCTTAGTGCGCAGGAATCAAGAGACCCAGTACTTC
CASSLVRRNQETQYF
>TRBD2|once|TRBV6-5|TRBJ2-1
TGTGCCAGCAGTCCTAGCGGGGGTAACAATGAGCAGTTCTTC
CASSPSGGNNEQFF
>TRBD1|-|TRBV30|TRBJ1-4
TGTGCCCACAGTCCGGGACAGGGGTATCTTTGGGGTGTTGAAAAACTGTTTTTT
CAHSPGQGYLWGVEKLFF
>TRBD1|-|TRBV6-1|TRBJ2-1
TGTGCCAGCAGTGATGCCGCCGGGACAGGGACATACAATGAGCAGTTCTTC
CASSDAAGTGTYNEQFF
>TRBD2|-|TRBV9|TRBJ2-3
TGTGCCAGCAGCCTAGGGACTAGTACTAATCCAGATACGCAGTATTTT
CASSLGTSTNPDTQYF
>TRBD1|-|TRBV19|TRBJ2-1
TGTGCCAGTAGTGCCGGGACAGGTATCTCCTACAATGAGCAGTTCTTC
CASSAGTGISYNEQFF
>-|-|TRBV4-3|TRBJ2-7
TGCGCCAGCAGCCAAGATCGCGGGGGCAACGAGCAGTACTTC
CASSQDRGGNEQYF
>-|-|TRBV21-1|TRBJ1-2
TGTGCCAGCAGCAAGAAAAAAGACCGGGACACCACTATTAACTATGGCTACACCTTC
CASSKKKDRDTTINYGYTF
>TRBD2|-|TRBV5-8|TRBJ2-1
TGTGCCAGCAACGGGGGGAATGAGCAGTTCTTC
CASNGGNEQFF
>TRBD1|-|TRBV19|TRBJ1-5
TGTGCCAGTAGTATATTTATAGGAACAGGGGCTCCATTAAGCAATCAGCCCCAGCATTTT
CASSIFIGTGAPLSNQPQHF
>TRBD1|-|TRBV5-4|TRBJ1-2
TGTGCCAGCAGCTTGGTCAGGGGGCAGTGGGATGGCTACACCTTC
CASSLVRGQWDGYTF
>-|few|TRBV4-3|TRBJ1-4
TGCGCCAGCAGCCAAGATGGGCTCGGCGAAAAACTGTTTTTT
CASSQDGLGEKLFF
>-|-|TRBV7-8|TRBJ2-7
TGTGCCAGCAGCTCAGGAGGGATAGGGGGCGGGTACGAGCAGTACTTC
CASSSGGIGGGYEQYF
>-|-|TRBV4-3|TRBJ2-6
TGCGCCAGCAGCCAAGACTGGGCCAACGTCCTGACTTTC
CASSQDWANVLTF
>TRBD1|-|TRBV10-3|TRBJ2-3
TGTGCCATCAGTGCAGTGACAGGGGCCAGCACAGATACGCAGTATTTT
CAISAVTGASTDTQYF
>TRBD1|-|TRBV28|TRBJ1-1
TGTGCCAGCAGTTTGGGGCAGGGGGCTCCAGGGACTGAAGCTTTCTTT
CASSLGQGAPGTEAFF
>-|-|TRBV6-5|TRBJ2-7
TGTGCCAGCAGTTACGACTCTATCTTAGCCGTGGTGTACTTC
CASSYDSILAVVYF
>TRBD1|-|TRBV27|TRBJ1-2
TGTGCCAGCAGTTTACTCACAGGGGACCAAGATAACTATGGCTACACCTTC
CASSLLTGDQDNYGYTF
>-|-|TRBV5-1|TRBJ1-2
TGCGCCAGCAGCCTCCGGGACTCAAGGGGCTACACCTTC
CASSLRDSRGYTF
>TRBD1|-|TRBV27|TRBJ2-4
TGTGCCAGCAGTTTAGCCGGGACAGCAAACATTCAGTACTTC
CASSLAGTANIQYF
>-|-|TRBV6-6|TRBJ2-1
TGTGCCAGCAGTTACGCGGCGGCGTACGAGCAGTTCTTC
CASSYAAAYEQFF
>-|-|TRBV4-3|TRBJ1-1
TGCGCCAGCAGCCCGGTAATGAACACTGAAGCTTTCTTT
CASSPVMNTEAFF
>TRBD2|-|TRBV7-7|TRBJ2-2
TGTGCTAGCAGCTTAAACGGCCTAGCGGTCACCGGGGAGCCGTTTTTT
CASSLNGLAVTGEPFF
>TRBD2|-|TRBV7-2|TRBJ2-5
TGTGCCAGCAGCCCAAGGACTAGCAGAGAGACCCAGTACTTC
CASSPRTSRETQYF
>-|-|TRBV28|TRBJ1-2
TGTGCCAGCAGTTTAGATGGGCACTATGGCTACACCTTC
CASSLDGHYGYTF
>-|-|TRBV7-9|TRBJ2-1
TGTGCCAGCAGCGTATCTGGGGGGGCCCACAATGAGCAGTTCTTC
CASSVSGGAHNEQFF
>-|-|TRBV6-5|TRBJ1-3
TGTGCCAGCAGTCCAGGGTATCGAAACACCATATATTTT
CASSPGYRNTIYF
>-|-|TRBV9|TRBJ2-3
TGTGCCAGCAGTCTAGCAGCCACTAGCACAGATACGCAGTATTTT
CASSLAATSTDTQYF
>-|-|TRBV6-5|TRBJ1-5
TGTGCCAGCAGTTACTCACCCCAGGCCCCCAATCAGCCCCAGCATTTT
CASSYSPQAPNQPQHF
>TRBD2|-|TRBV4-1|TRBJ2-5
TGCGCCAGCAGCCAGGAACCTAGCGGGGGCCCTGAAGAGACCCAGTACTTC
CASSQEPSGGPEETQYF
>-|few|TRBV21-1|TRBJ1-6
TGTGCCAGCAGCAAAGAGGGGGAAAGCTCCTATAATTCACCCCTCCACTTT
CASSKEGESSYNSPLHF
>-|-|TRBV7-2|TRBJ1-5
TGTGCCAGCAGCTTAGCAAACCAGGGTAGCAATCAGCCCCAGCATTTT
CASSLANQGSNQPQHF
>TRBD1|-|TRBV5-1|TRBJ2-7
TGCGCCAGCAGCTTGGACAGGGGAATGTACGAGCAGTACTTC
CASSLDRGMYEQYF
>-|-|TRBV9|TRBJ1-5
TGTGCCAGCAGCGTAGGGGAGAGCAATCAGCCCCAGCATTTT
CASSVGESNQPQHF
>-|-|TRBV7-6|TRBJ2-2
TGTGCCAGCAGCTTAGCGTTGGCCACCGGGGAGCTGTTTTTT
CASSLALATGELFF
>-|-|TRBV7-9|TRBJ2-5
TGTGCCAGCAGCCCCCCTTTCGGGGGGCCCGATCAAGAGACCCAGTACTTC
CASSPPFGGPDQETQYF
>-|-|TRBV7-6|TRBJ2-7
TGTGCCAGCAGCTTACCCGGGGCCTACGAGCAGTACTTC
CASSLPGAYEQYF
>TRBD1|-|TRBV2|TRBJ2-1
TGTGCCAGCAGTGAGCCGGGACAGGCACTCAATGAGCAGTTCTTC
CASSEPGQALNEQFF
>-|-|TRBV4-3|TRBJ2-4
TGCGCCAGCAGCCAAGATAGTGGGGCGTATGCCATTCAGTACTTC
CASSQDSGAYAIQYF
>-|-|TRBV6-5|TRBJ2-1
TGTGCCAGCAGTTACCCCGCGTCGGGGGGCGATGAGCAGTTCTTC
CASSYPASGGDEQFF
>-|-|TRBV27|TRBJ2-1
TGTGCCAGCACTCTAGGGGGGACAGTCAACTACAATGAGCAGTTCTTC
CASTLGGTVNYNEQFF
>TRBD1|-|TRBV18|TRBJ1-5
TGTGCCAGCTCCCCTGTAGGTTCAGGGGGTAATCAGCCCCAGCATTTT
CASSPVGSGGNQPQHF
>TRBD2|once|TRBV7-6|TRBJ2-3
TGTGCCAGCAGCCCCTCCTCTAGCGGGGAAACAGATACGCAGTATTTT
CASSPSSSGETDTQYF
>-|-|TRBV28|TRBJ1-3
TGTGCCAGCAGTTTAGCAAGGAGCGGCACCATATATTTT
CASSLARSGTIYF